A selection of T cell receptor beta chains follows, all from one sample in a study of T cell repertoires in cytomegalovirus infection. Their specific antigens are unknown. TCRdb reprocessed the reads with MiXCR, giving one entry per CDR3 protein. Among 700,000 to 950,000 distinct CDR3 sequences listed, about 33% were seen once. The sequencing here drew on cultured CD8+ T cells from PBMCs, taken from culture after CMV antigen stimulation. All receptors come from a human donor in good health (CMV status not recorded). Some clones in this sample may be carry-over from other donors' samples. Both conserved end residues are part of each CDR3. The D gene is left open where the match is weak. Clone size appears in some rows only: once, few, many, or a class for an expanded clone.

v_gene,j_gene,abundance,d_gene,CDR3nt,CDR3aa
TRBV27,TRBJ1-4,.,.,TGTGCCAGCAGTTTTCAGGGGTCTAATGAAAAACTGTTTTTT,CASSFQGSNEKLFF
TRBV6-8,TRBJ1-1,once,.,TGTGCCAGCAGCCTTGGACCGCTGGGCACTGAAGCTTTCTTT,CASSLGPLGTEAFF
TRBV6-1,TRBJ1-1,.,.,TGTGCCAGCAGTGAATTTGGAAGGACAGCTGAAGCTTTCTTT,CASSEFGRTAEAFF
TRBV27,TRBJ2-1,.,TRBD2,TGTGCCAGTCTGCGGGGGGTTGAGCAGTTCTTC,CASLRGVEQFF
TRBV19,TRBJ1-6,.,TRBD1,TGTGCCAGTACTCTACAGGGGGCTTATAATTCACCCCTCCACTTT,CASTLQGAYNSPLHF
TRBV12-5,TRBJ2-1,few,.,TGTGCTAGTGGTTTGCAGGAGGGGCCCACCTACAATGAGCAGTTCTTC,CASGLQEGPTYNEQFF
TRBV19,TRBJ2-1,.,.,TGTGCCAGTAGTATAGCAATAAGGAATGAGCAGTTCTTC,CASSIAIRNEQFF
TRBV12-3/TRBV12-4,TRBJ2-3,.,TRBD2,TGTGCCACCACGGGGGGGCCGCGGACAGATACGCAGTATTTT,CATTGGPRTDTQYF
TRBV7-2,TRBJ1-5,many,.,TGTGCCAGCAGCCTCTGGGCGGATCAGCCCCAGCATTTT,CASSLWADQPQHF
TRBV19,TRBJ2-7,.,.,TGTGCCAGTAGTATAGAAAACGAGCAGTACTTC,CASSIENEQYF
TRBV12-3/TRBV12-4,TRBJ2-1,.,TRBD2,TGTGCCAGCAGGATCGGCGGACTAGCGGGGGAGGTAATAGTCGATGAGCAGTTCTTC,CASRIGGLAGEVIVDEQFF
TRBV10-3,TRBJ2-2,few,.,TGTGCCATCAGTGAGTCAGGACTGCCTGAAGGGCTGTTTTTT,CAISESGLPEGLFF
TRBV7-8,TRBJ2-1,.,TRBD1,TGTGCCAGCAGCTCGGGACAGGGGAATCACAATGAGCAGTTCTTC,CASSSGQGNHNEQFF
TRBV2,TRBJ1-5,few,.,TGTGCCAGCAGTGAGGCGGGAATTCAGCCCCAGCATTTT,CASSEAGIQPQHF
TRBV12-3/TRBV12-4,TRBJ1-2,many,TRBD1,TGTGCCAGCGGGGACAGGGGGCTAAACTATGGCTACACCTTC,CASGDRGLNYGYTF
TRBV2,TRBJ2-1,.,TRBD2,TGTGCCAGCACTGGGACTAGCGTAATCTCCTCCTACAATGAGCAGTTCTTC,CASTGTSVISSYNEQFF
TRBV20-1,TRBJ1-1,.,.,TGCAGTGCTCCGAGCGGGAACACTGAAGCTTTCTTT,CSAPSGNTEAFF
TRBV7-9,TRBJ2-7,.,TRBD2,TGTGCCAGCAGCTTGGGCGGGGGGATGTACGAGCAGTACTTC,CASSLGGGMYEQYF
TRBV12-3/TRBV12-4,TRBJ2-1,.,.,TGTGCCAGCAGTCCCCTCCCACAGGGTCCCTACAATGAGCAGTTCTTC,CASSPLPQGPYNEQFF
TRBV7-6,TRBJ1-2,.,TRBD1,TGTGCCAGCAGCTTATCAGGGGGGGTGGATGGCTACACCTTC,CASSLSGGVDGYTF
TRBV11-1,TRBJ2-5,few,TRBD2,TGTGCCAGCAGTCGCCAACTAGCGGTCCTGGAAGAGACCCAGTACTTC,CASSRQLAVLEETQYF
TRBV10-2,TRBJ1-5,few,.,TGCGCCAGCAGTATGGCGGAAAATCAGCCCCAGCATTTT,CASSMAENQPQHF
TRBV2,TRBJ2-7,once,.,TGTGCCAGCAGTGCCTGGCCCACCGAGCAGTACTTC,CASSAWPTEQYF
TRBV7-9,TRBJ2-2,.,.,TGTGCCAGCAGCCTGACAGACTATTATACTGAAGTCGCGAACACCGGGGAGCTGTTTTTT,CASSLTDYYTEVANTGELFF
TRBV20-1,TRBJ2-2,.,.,TGCAGTGTCTTATGGGGAAGGAGGGGTGGGGAGCTGTTTTTT,CSVLWGRRGGELFF
TRBV7-6,TRBJ1-4,.,.,TGTGCCAGCAGCTTTCAGGCAACTAATGAAAAACTGTTTTTT,CASSFQATNEKLFF
TRBV5-6,TRBJ1-1,.,.,TGTGCCAGCAGCTTGGGGGGGGTCCGAGGAGCTTTCTTT,CASSLGGVRGAFF
TRBV14,TRBJ1-2,.,TRBD1,TGTGCCAGCAGCCAAGATGGCAGGGGGCCTTATGGCTACACCTTC,CASSQDGRGPYGYTF
TRBV10-2,TRBJ1-1,.,.,TGCGCCAGCAGTGAGAGTAGGGATGAAGCTTTCTTT,CASSESRDEAFF
TRBV7-2,TRBJ1-5,.,TRBD1,TGTACCAGCAGCTTATACAGGGGGTGGGGACAGCCCCAGCATTTT,CTSSLYRGWGQPQHF
TRBV5-5,TRBJ1-1,.,.,TGTGCCAGCAGCGGGGCGAGGGAAACGAACACTGAAGCTTTCTTT,CASSGARETNTEAFF
TRBV7-6,TRBJ2-1,.,.,TGTGCCAGCAGTTTGAAGGGGGGCCCCAACAATGAGCAGTTCTTC,CASSLKGGPNNEQFF
TRBV4-1,TRBJ2-1,.,.,TGCACCAGCAGCCAAGAACCAGCCGTGGTTGAGCAGTTCTTC,CTSSQEPAVVEQFF
TRBV7-9,TRBJ1-2,many,TRBD1,TGTGCCAGCAGCATCCTGACAGGGACTACCCCTGGCTACACCTTC,CASSILTGTTPGYTF
TRBV14,TRBJ2-6,.,.,TGTGCCAGCAGCCGCCCCGGGGGAACTGGGGCCAACGTCCTGACTTTC,CASSRPGGTGANVLTF